The 6 T cell receptor beta chains below come from one sample, sequenced in a study of blood T cell repertoires in COVID-19. Sequencing used immunoSEQ multiplex PCR; TCRdb keeps in-frame clones, though not all of them. This sample has about 160,000 clones, with 85% to 95% found just once. The source material was peripheral blood. All receptors come from a woman aged 45-59 years with acute or convalescent COVID-19.

The chain links TRBV20-1 to TRBJ1-1; D unclear. Germline V CDR1 and CDR2: DFQATT, SNEGSKA (reference sequence). With 3 bases removed from V and 7 bases from J, the gap between germline ends came to 18 bases. The CDR3 spans 14 residues. The CDR3 protein is CSASISGNSYEAFF. CDR3 nucleotide sequence: TGCAGTGCTAGTATATCGGGAAACAGCTATGAAGCTTTCTTT.

V and J are TRBV30 and TRBJ1-3; weak D call: TRBD1 (5 bases). The CDR3 is 14 amino acids. Trimming shortened V by 5 bases and J by 4 bases, and 15 bases separated the two germline ends. Germline values: CDR1 GTSNPN, CDR2 SVGIG (reference sequence). The CDR3 sequence: CAWGGENRGNTIYF. CDR3 DNA sequence: TGTGCCTGGGGGGGGGAAAACAGGGGAAACACCATATATTTT.

The genes are TRBV14 and TRBJ1-1, with 7 bases that match TRBD1. The CDR3 loop spans 16 amino acids. Germline-derived CDR1 and CDR2 are SGHDN and FVKESK. V lost 0 bases to trimming and J lost 5 bases; unmatched junction nucleotides: 9. CDR3 in amino acids: CASSQEEGAFWTEAFF. As DNA, the CDR3 is TGTGCCAGCAGCCAAGAAGAGGGGGCGTTTTGGACTGAAGCTTTCTTT.

The chain joins TRBV19 to TRBJ2-6, with 9 nucleotides matching TRBD1. Germline trimming cut 10 bases from V and 2 bases from J; bases unmatched to any gene: 9. The CDR3 length is 16 residues. CDR1 is LNHDA and CDR2 is SQIVND in the germline V gene (reference sequence). The CDR3 loop reads CATTDRGATGANVLTF. CDR3 nucleotide sequence: TGTGCCACCACGGACAGGGGAGCGACTGGGGCCAACGTCCTGACTTTC.

This CDR3 reads CASSEWMGAGNEQFF. The CDR3 bases are TGTGCCAGCAGTGAATGGATGGGGGCCGGCAATGAGCAGTTCTTC. The chain is built from TRBV2 and TRBJ2-1, with D possibly matching TRBD1 (6 bases). The germline gives CDR1 SNHLY, CDR2 FYNNEI. The CDR3 has 15 residues. With 2 bases removed from V and 6 bases from J, the gap between germline ends came to 14 bases.

The chain has TRBV5-6 and TRBJ1-2, with D unresolved. CDR3 length equals 18 residues. Trimming left V 4 bases short and J 3 bases short, with 25 bases between. From germline, CDR1 is SGHDT and CDR2 YYEEEE. The CDR3 sequence: CASSPRRGYRGKDYGYTF. In DNA form, the CDR3 reads TGTGCCAGCAGCCCCAGGCGGGGTTATCGGGGTAAAGACTATGGCTACACCTTC.